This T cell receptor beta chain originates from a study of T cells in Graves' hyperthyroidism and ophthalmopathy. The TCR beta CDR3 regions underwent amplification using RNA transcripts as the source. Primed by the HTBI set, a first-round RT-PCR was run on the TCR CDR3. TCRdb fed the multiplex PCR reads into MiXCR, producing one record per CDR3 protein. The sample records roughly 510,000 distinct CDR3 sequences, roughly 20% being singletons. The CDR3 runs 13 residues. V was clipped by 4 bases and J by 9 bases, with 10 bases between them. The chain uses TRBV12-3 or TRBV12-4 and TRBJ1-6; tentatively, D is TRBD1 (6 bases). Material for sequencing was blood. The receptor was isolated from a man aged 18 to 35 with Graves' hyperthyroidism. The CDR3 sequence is CASSYRVGSPLHF. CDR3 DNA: TGTGCCAGCAGTTACAGGGTTGGTTCACCCCTCCACTTT.